This TCR beta chain was identified during a study of control samples from healthy donors and cancer patients. V lost 8 bases and J lost 7, with 20 bases in between. Germline CDR1 reads WNHNN; CDR2 reads SYGVQD (reference sequence). This CDR3 region has 15 residues. Clones were sequenced by immunoSEQ multiplex PCR, and TCRdb holds only the in-frame ones, with some missing. The profile shows 150,000 or so clones, nearly 95% of them singletons. This rearrangement joins TRBV10-1 to TRBJ2-2, with D perhaps matching TRBD2 (6 bases). The sample comprised blood. This clonotype originated in a man in his fifties in good health. Written as DNA, the CDR3 is TGCGCCAGCCCCCAATGGCGGGATTGCTGCGGGGAGCTGTTTTTT. Protein product: CASPQWRDCCGELFF.